What follows are 5 T cell receptor beta chains derived from one specimen sequenced in a study of early T cells in non-severe SARS-CoV-2 infection. From the 5' RACE reads, TCRdb called clonotypes with MiXCR, one entry per CDR3 protein. The data contain about 50,000 distinct CDR3 sequences, 10% of them seen just once; the ten biggest clones take up 6.5%. Sequencing was done on a sample of whole blood. These receptors were obtained from an adult who was a healthcare worker with PCR-confirmed SARS-CoV-2 infection or an uninfected control (not recorded which).

This clonotype was recorded at least ten times. The chain couples TRBV20-1 to TRBJ2-3, with TRBD1 matching over 9 bases. J gave up 0 bases and V 6 bases, and 10 bases lay outside the gene matches. Germline CDR1 and CDR2: DFQATT and SNEGSKA (reference sequence). The CDR3 is made up of 16 amino acids. The CDR3, as DNA: TGCAGTGCGACGGGACAGGGAATCACTAGCACAGATACGCAGTATTTT. Encoded protein: CSATGQGITSTDTQYF.

This chain connects TRBV7-2 to TRBJ2-1, with 7 nucleotides matching TRBD1. The CDR3 is made up of 13 amino acids. J gave up 10 bases and V 6 bases, and 9 bases lay outside the gene matches. The germline CDR1 and CDR2 sequences are SGHTA and FQGNSA. The CDR3 protein is CASSFYRGMEQFF. CDR3 sequence (DNA): TGTGCCAGCAGTTTCTACAGGGGAATGGAGCAGTTCTTC.

This clonotype came up a few times. The J gene is TRBJ2-5, the V gene TRBV6-2 or TRBV6-3; no firm D call. The CDR3 runs 14 residues. Trimming removed 5 bases at V and 2 bases at J, with 12 bases between. Germline V gene sequence: CDR1 MNHEY, CDR2 SVGEGT. CDR3 region: CASSPWRPQETQYF. CDR3 coding DNA: TGTGCCAGCAGTCCATGGCGACCACAAGAGACCCAGTACTTC.

The chain has TRBV7-8 and TRBJ2-7; 11 bases line up with TRBD2. Germline CDR1 SGHVS, CDR2 FQNEAQ. Germline trimming cut 4 bases from V and 10 bases from J; bases unmatched to any gene: 15. This CDR3 contains 16 residues. This CDR3 is CASSSLSLAGAGEQYF. CDR3 nucleotide sequence: TGTGCCAGCAGCTCCCTATCACTAGCGGGAGCAGGCGAACAGTACTTC.

Only a few counts were recorded for this clonotype. The genes are TRBV29-1 and TRBJ1-1; 9 positions agree with TRBD1. Unmatched junction bases numbered 6, after V lost 1 base and J lost 3 bases. Germline V CDR1 and CDR2: SQVTM, ANQGSEA. The CDR3 runs 15 residues. CDR3 bases: TGCAGCGTTGAAGGGACAGGGGAAAGTTACACTGAAGCTTTCTTT. Translation gives CSVEGTGESYTEAFF. The whole variable domain, remainder taken from reference TRBV29-1 and TRBJ1-1, is SAVISQKPSRDICQRGTSLTIQCQVDSQVTMMFWYRQQPGQSLTLIATANQGSEATYESGFVIDKFPISRPNLTFSTLTVSNMSPEDSSIYLCSVEGTGESYTEAFFGQGTRLTVV.